This T cell receptor beta chain was profiled in a study of T cells in Graves' hyperthyroidism and ophthalmopathy. Study overall: Peripheral blood was obtained at initial diagnosis, preceding any treatment. The study's findings and limits: A model of 13 V-J pairs discriminated ophthalmopathy from stable hyperthyroidism. Blood also held most thyroid clonotypes expanded beyond 0.001.

Lactation, pregnancy, other autoimmune disease or uncontrolled infection led to exclusion of patients. In this sample, this clonotype turned up many times. Its antigen remains unidentified. CDR1 and CDR2 (germline): MDHEN, SYDVKM. V was cut by 2 bases and J by 1 base, with 11 bases left in between. The CDR3 length is 15 residues. Researchers took RNA transcripts and amplified the TCR beta CDR3 regions from them. The HTBI primer set served for first-round RT-PCR of the TCR CDR3. TCRdb fed the multiplex PCR reads into MiXCR, producing one record per CDR3 protein. This sample has around 340,000 distinct CDR3 sequences, with about a sixth found just once.

This chain connects TRBV28 to TRBJ1-2; possible D gene TRBD1, 6 bases. Material: blood. The clonotype originates from a woman aged 40 to 50 with Graves' ophthalmopathy. The CDR3 bases are TGTGCCAGCAGTTTAGTTGGAGGGGGTAACTATGGCTACACCTTC. It specifies CASSLVGGGNYGYTF.